The present T cell receptor (beta chain) was sequenced within a study of blood T cell repertoires in COVID-19. The overall study: Sample material is recorded as cDNA or gDNA derived from T cells, B-cell-depleted T cells, or PBMCs.

Profiling relied on immunoSEQ multiplex PCR, and the TCRdb table lists in-frame clones only, not all of them. This repertoire shows approximately 300,000 clones, roughly 89% found once; its top ten account for approximately 5.2%. The cohort comprised adults aged about 18 to 90 years residing in about 25 US areas. The CDR3 has 14 residues. V was clipped by 5 bases and J by 6 bases; unmatched bases: 10. The germline V gene encodes CDR1 SGHRS and CDR2 YFSETQ. Sequencing was done on a sample of PBMCs or T cells enriched from blood (not recorded which). This chain joins TRBV5-1 and TRBJ2-5; 7 bases are shared with TRBD1. The sequence was obtained from a man aged 55-75 years who had recovered from COVID-19. CDR3 sequence reads: CASSTGETGKTQYF. The CDR3 region has the DNA TGCGCCAGCAGTACAGGGGAGACGGGTAAGACCCAGTACTTC.